This entry describes one T cell receptor (beta chain). The antigen remains unidentified. This specimen comes from a study of cytomegalovirus exposure and HLA in healthy donors. Findings of the study overall: Earlier findings revealed that most TCR beta V segments proved productive either about 90% or about 30% of the time. Association of a missense DCLRE1C variant with TCR beta V- and J-gene trimming was reported in a later analysis.

PCR amplification relied on 60 Vbeta primers (plus 13 Jbeta primers). Clones were read by immunoSEQ multiplex PCR, and TCRdb kept only the in-frame ones, dropping some. The repertoire holds fewer than 200,000 clones, more than 75% seen once, with 12% to 15% in the top ten. This sequence was found in a woman aged 25-40 years in good health and CMV-seropositive. Sequencing was done on a sample of PBMCs.

CDR3 sequence (DNA): TGTGCCTGGATTATGGACAGGACAAGCATGAACACTGAAGCTTTCTTT. Protein: CAWIMDRTSMNTEAFF. The chain employs TRBV30 and TRBJ1-1, with 7 bases that match TRBD1. Germline values: CDR1 GTSNPN, CDR2 SVGIG (reference sequence). CDR3 length equals 16 residues. Trimming at V came to 4 bases and at J to 0 bases, leaving 11 bases not matched to a gene.